This TCR beta chain was captured in a study of blood T cell repertoires in COVID-19. About the research overall: The origin of the acute and convalescent COVID-19 samples was the United States, Italy and Spain.

Original handling: Researchers report that nucleated cell counts were estimated from reference gene primer amplification. Libraries were prepared by immunoSEQ multiplex PCR; TCRdb keeps only in-frame clonotypes and omits some of them. V and J calls and clone size are copied from that table; D and trimming were computed from the DNA. In the table there are about 120,000 clones, around 87% of which are singletons. This clone was counted a single time. Enrollment of patients from Seattle took place during active infection, with longitudinal follow-up. Germline V gene sequence: CDR1 SEHNR, CDR2 FQNEAQ (reference sequence). Trimming shortened V by 4 bases and J by 2 bases, and 14 bases separated the two germline ends. This CDR3 has 16 amino acids.

The chain is built from TRBV7-9 and TRBJ2-2; D is uncertain. What was sequenced was peripheral blood. This receptor was obtained from a woman aged 55-75 years with COVID-19, enrolled during active disease. This CDR3 is CASSSLPTSNTGELFF. The CDR3, as DNA: TGTGCCAGCAGCTCCTTGCCGACAAGTAACACCGGGGAGCTGTTTTTT.